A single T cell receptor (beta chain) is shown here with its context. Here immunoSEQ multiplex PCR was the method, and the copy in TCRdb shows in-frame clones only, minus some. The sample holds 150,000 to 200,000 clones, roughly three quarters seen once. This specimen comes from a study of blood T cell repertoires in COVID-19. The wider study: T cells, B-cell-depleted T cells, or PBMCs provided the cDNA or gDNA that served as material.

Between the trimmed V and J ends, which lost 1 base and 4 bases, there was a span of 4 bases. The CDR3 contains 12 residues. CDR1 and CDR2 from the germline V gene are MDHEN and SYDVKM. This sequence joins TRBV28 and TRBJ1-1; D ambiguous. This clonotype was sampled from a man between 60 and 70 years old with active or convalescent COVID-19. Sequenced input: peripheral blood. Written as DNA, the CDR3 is TGTGCCAGCAGTTTATTCTTCACTGAAGCTTTCTTT. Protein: CASSLFFTEAFF.